The 27 T cell receptor beta chains presented below share a single source sample, sequenced in a study of response to subunit inactivated influenza vaccine. TCRdb ran MiXCR on the RT-PCR reads and lists one entry per CDR3 protein. The table records more than 450,000 distinct CDR3 sequences, around 11% of them present only once. This specimen consisted of PBMCs from blood, obtained on the day of vaccination. The source of these receptors is a man in his forties or fifties who received an inactivated influenza vaccine.

This clonotype was counted a few times. The V gene is TRBV5-1, the J gene TRBJ1-1; D possibly corresponds to TRBD1 (6 bases). V was clipped by 0 bases and J by 5 bases, with 11 bases between them. CDR3 length equals 14 residues. Germline loops: CDR1 SGHRS, CDR2 YFSETQ. The CDR3 nucleotides are TGCGCCAGCAGCTTGGAGGCTAGGGGGACTGAAGCTTTCTTT. It translates to CASSLEARGTEAFF.

This clonotype came up many times. This chain joins TRBV12-3 or TRBV12-4 and TRBJ1-4, with TRBD1 identical over 8 bases. V shed 3 bases and J 8 bases; nucleotides not matched to a gene: 8. The CDR3 covers 15 residues. CDR3 amino acids: CASSFSDREREKLFF. DNA for the CDR3: TGTGCCAGCAGTTTTTCGGACAGGGAGAGAGAAAAACTGTTTTTT.

The chain carries TRBV29-1 and TRBJ2-7; TRBD1 matches at 9 bases. V gave up 7 bases and J gave up 6 bases; unmatched junction bases: 13. There are 14 residues in the CDR3. The germline V gene encodes CDR1 SQVTM and CDR2 ANQGSEA. CDR3 in DNA: TGCAGCGGTCTCGAAGGGACAGGGATTGGCGAGCAGTACTTC. This codes for CSGLEGTGIGEQYF.

A few counts support this clonotype. The V and J genes are TRBV25-1 and TRBJ2-2, with D perhaps TRBD1 or TRBD2 (5 bases each). The CDR3 has 18 amino acids. Germline lookup yields CDR1 MGHDK and CDR2 SYGVNS. Deletions cut 4 bases from V and 3 bases from J, with 21 bases between. The CDR3 spells CASSGPSGPWTHTGELFF. In DNA form, the CDR3 reads TGTGCCAGCAGTGGCCCGTCGGGACCCTGGACGCACACCGGGGAGCTGTTTTTT. Together with reference TRBV25-1 and TRBJ2-2, the CDR3 gives the full variable domain: EADIYQTPRYLVIGTGKKITLECSQTMGHDKMYWYQQDPGMELHLIHYSYGVNSTEKGDLSSESTVSRIRTEHFPLTLESARPSHTSQYLCASSGPSGPWTHTGELFFGEGSRLTVL.

This clonotype was seen a few times. The chain uses TRBV6-5 and TRBJ2-7, with 7 positions matching TRBD2. The CDR3 extends over 16 amino acids. J was trimmed by 0 bases and V by 0 bases; bases with no gene match: 5. The germline V gene has CDR1 MNHEY and CDR2 SVGAGI. CDR3 nucleotide sequence: TGTGCCAGCAGTTACTCGGCGGGAGTCTCCTCCTACGAGCAGTACTTC. It specifies CASSYSAGVSSYEQYF.

This clonotype has more than one count but fewer than ten. The J gene is TRBJ1-2, the V gene TRBV7-2; no clear D. The V gene's germline CDR1 is SGHTA and CDR2 FQGNSA. Trimming cost V 2 bases and J 3 bases, with 19 bases left between them. The CDR3 length is 17 residues. For the CDR3, the DNA is TGTGCCAGCAGCTTATCAACGCACGGACGGCCGTACTATGGCTACACCTTC. This gives the protein CASSLSTHGRPYYGYTF.

There are a few counts of this clonotype. V and J are TRBV12-3 or TRBV12-4 and TRBJ2-3, with TRBD1 as a possible D gene (5 bases). The CDR3 has 14 residues. The V end lost 4 bases, the J end lost 0 bases, and 8 bases lay between the germline ends. CDR3 loop: CASSSDTSTDTQYF. In DNA, the CDR3 is TGTGCCAGCAGTTCGGACACGAGCACAGATACGCAGTATTTT.

This clonotype appeared many times. V is TRBV10-3 and J is TRBJ1-1; 8 nucleotides line up with TRBD1. The CDR3 is 14 residues long. Trimming at V came to 3 bases and at J to 5 bases, leaving 5 bases not matched to a gene. Germline V gene sequence: CDR1 ENHRY, CDR2 SYGVKD. CDR3 sequence reads: CAISDDRGRTEAFF. Here the CDR3 DNA reads TGTGCCATCAGTGATGACAGGGGAAGGACTGAAGCTTTCTTT.

This clonotype was recorded many times. V is TRBV20-1 and J is TRBJ1-2; the match to TRBD1 covers 8 bases. With 0 bases clipped from V and 7 bases from J, the junction kept 13 bases outside the gene matches. Germline V gene data show CDR1 as DFQATT and CDR2 as SNEGSKA (reference sequence). This CDR3 has 16 residues. CDR3: CSARDSRQGNLPGYTF. CDR3 DNA sequence: TGCAGTGCTAGAGATTCGCGACAGGGGAATCTGCCTGGCTACACCTTC.

The chain joins TRBV5-4 to TRBJ2-6; D perhaps matches TRBD2 (6 bases). Trimming removed 5 bases from V and 0 bases from J, with 12 bases in between. This CDR3 comprises 16 residues. Germline CDR1 and CDR2: SGHNT and YYREEE (reference sequence). DNA of the CDR3: TGTGCCAGCAGGGAGGGAACCTCCTCTGGGGCCAACGTCCTGACTTTC. This translates into CASREGTSSGANVLTF.

This clonotype showed up just a few times. The chain combines TRBV6-1 with TRBJ1-6, with D maybe TRBD1 (6 bases). The CDR3 has 17 amino acids. CDR1 MNHNS and CDR2 SASEGT come from the germline V gene. V lost 6 bases to trimming and J lost 0 bases, with 15 bases between them. CDR3 sequence: CASRGQGIDSYNSPLHF. For the CDR3, the DNA is TGTGCCAGCAGAGGTCAGGGGATCGACTCCTATAATTCACCCCTCCACTTT.

In this sample, this clonotype turned up many times. The CDR3 nucleotides read TGTGCCAGCAGCCAAGATCCCAGCTATGGCTACACCTTC. This codes for CASSQDPSYGYTF. This chain uses TRBV14 with TRBJ1-2; D unresolved. This CDR3 contains 13 residues. Between the trimmed V and J ends, which lost 0 bases and 4 bases, there was a span of 6 bases. Germline V gene lookup returns CDR1 SGHDN and CDR2 FVKESK.

This clonotype was detected only a few times. The V and J genes are TRBV7-2 and TRBJ2-2, with a tentative D call TRBD1 (6 bases). The CDR3 runs to 15 residues. V was cut by 5 bases and J by 2 bases, with 12 bases left in between. Germline V CDR1 and CDR2: SGHTA, FQGNSA. The DNA for the CDR3 is TGTGCCAGCAGCCCAGGGGATTTTAACACCGGGGAGCTGTTTTTT. It is translated as CASSPGDFNTGELFF.

In its sample, this clonotype was seen a few times. The genes are TRBV29-1 and TRBJ2-3, with D perhaps matching TRBD2 (6 bases). V shed 7 bases and J shed 2 bases, with 16 bases lying between them. CDR3 size: 14 residues. The germline V gene has CDR1 SQVTM and CDR2 ANQGSEA. The CDR3, as DNA: TGCAGCGGGGGGGAGGCTTACTACACAGATACGCAGTATTTT. Translation: CSGGEAYYTDTQYF.

The V gene is TRBV7-2, the J gene TRBJ2-1, with 7 bases identical to TRBD2. Looked up from germline, CDR1 is SGHTA and CDR2 is FQGNSA. V lost 1 base to trimming and J lost 8 bases; unmatched junction nucleotides: 8. The CDR3 has 15 amino acids. Here the CDR3 DNA reads TGTGCCAGCAGCTTAGTGGCGGGAGCTAGATATGAGCAGTTCTTC. Translated: CASSLVAGARYEQFF.

This clonotype was detected only a few times. V usage is TRBV5-1 and J usage is TRBJ1-5; D is perhaps TRBD1 (5 bases). In germline, CDR1 is SGHRS, CDR2 YFSETQ. The CDR3 is 14 amino acids. Between the trimmed V and J ends, which lost 3 bases and 7 bases, there was a span of 14 bases. The CDR3 nucleotides are TGCGCCAGCAGCTCTGACGGGGCTGGACAGCCCCAGCATTTT. Its protein product is CASSSDGAGQPQHF. The full variable domain, completed using reference TRBV5-1 and TRBJ1-5, is KAGVTQTPRYLIKTRGQQVTLSCSPISGHRSVSWYQQTPGQGLQFLFEYFSETQRNKGNFPGRFSGRQFSNSRSEMNVSTLELGDSALYLCASSSDGAGQPQHFGDGTRLSIL.

The chain is built from TRBV7-8 and TRBJ2-1; D could derive from TRBD1 or TRBD2 (5 bases each). Deletions cut 1 base from V and 5 bases from J, with 12 bases between. Germline V CDR1 and CDR2: SGHVS, FQNEAQ. This CDR3 region has 15 residues. DNA for the CDR3: TGTGCCAGCAGCTTAGTAGCGACAGTCCACAATGAGCAGTTCTTC. Translation gives CASSLVATVHNEQFF.

This clonotype turned up a few times. This chain uses TRBV12-3 or TRBV12-4 with TRBJ2-5; D is uncertain. V gave up 6 bases and J gave up 5 bases, with 10 bases separating them. This CDR3 has 12 amino acids. For the CDR3, the DNA is TGTGCCAGCAGGGGGATTGGGGAGACCCAGTACTTC. Its translation: CASRGIGETQYF.

Many counts were recorded for this clonotype. The chain couples TRBV4-3 to TRBJ1-6, with D possibly being TRBD1 (5 bases). Trimming took 3 bases from V and 7 from J, leaving 13 bases between them. The germline V gene has CDR1 LGHNA and CDR2 YSLEER. The CDR3 loop spans 15 amino acids. The CDR3 DNA follows: TGCGCCAGCAGCCACCCCGGGACTGGGAATTCACCCCTCCACTTT. It specifies CASSHPGTGNSPLHF.

The chain recombines TRBV18 with TRBJ2-7, with TRBD1 matching 8 bases. CDR1 is KGHSH, CDR2 LQKENI, per germline. V shed 3 bases, J shed 2 bases, and the junction held 6 bases outside the gene matches. The CDR3 contains 15 residues. The CDR3 nucleotides read TGTGCCAGCTCACCTGGAGGACAGGGCACCTACGAGCAGTACTTC. Translation gives CASSPGGQGTYEQYF.

This clonotype appeared a few times. The chain has TRBV12-3 or TRBV12-4 and TRBJ1-4; 8 nucleotides align to TRBD1. The CDR3 has 15 amino acids. V trimming: 6 bases; J trimming: 7 bases; junction bases outside the gene matches: 10. This CDR3 reads CASRRTGGSGEKLFF. DNA of the CDR3: TGTGCCAGCAGGCGTACAGGGGGGTCCGGTGAAAAACTGTTTTTT.

This clonotype was observed a handful of times. This chain uses TRBV12-3 or TRBV12-4 with TRBJ1-2, with 10 bases lining up with TRBD1. V dropped 6 bases and J dropped 1; count of bases not matched to a gene: 5. The CDR3 sequence is 15 residues long. CDR3: CASRPRTGGNYGYTF. The CDR3 coding sequence is TGTGCCAGCAGGCCACGGACAGGGGGTAACTATGGCTACACCTTC.

The chain has TRBV11-2 and TRBJ1-1; 7 bases are a match to TRBD1. The CDR3 sequence is 17 residues long. With 0 bases clipped from V and 0 bases from J, the junction kept 7 bases outside the gene matches. Germline CDR1 reads SGHAT; CDR2 reads FQNNGV. Written as DNA, the CDR3 is TGTGCCAGCAGCTTAGAATTCAGGGGGGGGCTGAACACTGAAGCTTTCTTT. Encoded protein: CASSLEFRGGLNTEAFF.

The J gene is TRBJ2-2, the V gene TRBV10-1, with a tentative D call TRBD2 (5 bases). This CDR3 has 14 amino acids. V was shortened by 7 bases and J by 5 bases, with 14 bases between the two germline ends. From germline, CDR1 is WNHNN and CDR2 SYGVQD (reference sequence). The CDR3 bases are TGCGCCAGCAAAGGACTGGAAGTAACCGGGGAGCTGTTTTTT. Translated: CASKGLEVTGELFF.

This sequence joins TRBV7-2 and TRBJ1-2, with a tentative D call TRBD1 (5 bases). The CDR3 sequence is 15 residues long. The V end was cut by 2 bases, the J end by 1 base, with 11 bases between. CDR1 SGHTA and CDR2 FQGNSA come from the germline V gene. The CDR3 spells CASSLIGGVNYGYTF. CDR3 nucleotide sequence: TGTGCCAGCAGCTTAATAGGAGGGGTTAACTATGGCTACACCTTC.

V usage is TRBV6-2 or TRBV6-3 and J usage is TRBJ1-5, with TRBD1 as a possible D gene (6 bases). Germline V gene lookup returns CDR1 MNHEY and CDR2 SVGEGT. The CDR3 loop spans 16 amino acids. Deletions cut 0 bases from V and 1 base from J, with 10 bases between. This chain's CDR3 is CASSYSGAGSNQPQHF. CDR3 in DNA: TGTGCCAGCAGTTACTCGGGGGCGGGGAGCAATCAGCCCCAGCATTTT.

The gene calls are TRBV5-1 and TRBJ2-1, with D perhaps TRBD2 (6 bases). The V and J ends lost 0 bases and 2 bases respectively, with 12 bases between them. This CDR3 comprises 16 residues. Germline CDR1 reads SGHRS; CDR2 reads YFSETQ. The CDR3 DNA reads as TGCGCCAGCAGCTTGGTGTACGGGAGTACCTACAATGAGCAGTTCTTC. It yields the protein CASSLVYGSTYNEQFF.